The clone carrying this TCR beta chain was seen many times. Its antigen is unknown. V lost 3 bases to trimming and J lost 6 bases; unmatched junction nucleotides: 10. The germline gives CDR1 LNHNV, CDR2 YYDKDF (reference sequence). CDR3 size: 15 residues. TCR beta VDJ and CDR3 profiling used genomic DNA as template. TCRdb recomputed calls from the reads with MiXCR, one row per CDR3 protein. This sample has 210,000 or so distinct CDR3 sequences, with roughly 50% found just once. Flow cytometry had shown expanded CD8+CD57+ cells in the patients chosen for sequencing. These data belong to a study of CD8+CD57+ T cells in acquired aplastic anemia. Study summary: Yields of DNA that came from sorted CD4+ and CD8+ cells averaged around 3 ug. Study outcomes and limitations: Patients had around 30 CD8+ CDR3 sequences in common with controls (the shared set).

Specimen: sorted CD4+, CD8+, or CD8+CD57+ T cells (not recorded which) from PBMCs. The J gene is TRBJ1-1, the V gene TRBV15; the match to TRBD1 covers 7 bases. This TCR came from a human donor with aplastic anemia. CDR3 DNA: TGTGCCACCAGCAGGGAAGGGGGCAGGGTCGCTGAAGCTTTCTTT. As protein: CATSREGGRVAEAFF.